The 5 T cell receptor beta chains below come from one sample, sequenced in a study of regulatory T cells in long-lasting Graves disease. Time point: persistent/refractory GD, antithyroid drugs over 5 years with positive TRAb. PBMC RNA served as the TCR library source. Investigators prepared the TCR beta libraries by applying iRepertoire HTBI primers and Arm-PCR of CDR3 regions. One entry per CDR3 protein results from TCRdb running MiXCR on the multiplex PCR reads. There are 400,000 or so distinct CDR3 sequences in the sample; around 22% occur only once, and about a quarter lies in the top ten. The specimen comprised peripheral blood mononuclear cells (PBMCs), sampled when the disease was refractory, from a patient treated with antithyroid drugs. These receptors were obtained from a female donor with Graves disease.

The rearrangement links TRBV5-1 to TRBJ2-7; the match to TRBD2 covers 13 bases. CDR1 and CDR2 (germline): SGHRS, YFSETQ. With V trimmed by 4 bases and J by 2 bases, 3 bases remained unmatched. The CDR3 covers 15 residues. CDR3 amino acids: CASSGGTSGTYEQYF. CDR3 sequence (DNA): TGCGCCAGCAGCGGAGGGACTAGCGGGACCTACGAGCAGTACTTC.

The chain has TRBV12-3 or TRBV12-4 and TRBJ2-5, with D perhaps matching TRBD2 (6 bases). V shed 6 bases and J shed 5 bases, with 13 bases lying between them. This CDR3 has 13 amino acids. CDR3 sequence reads: CASRQLASETQYF. CDR3 coding DNA: TGTGCCAGCAGGCAACTAGCTTCGGAGACCCAGTACTTC.

This clonotype was counted ten times or more. DNA for the CDR3: TGCGCCAGCAGCTTGGCCCAGGGCCACACTGAAGCTTTCTTT. It codes for CASSLAQGHTEAFF. The rearrangement links TRBV5-1 to TRBJ1-1, with D perhaps TRBD1 (5 bases). The germline V gene has CDR1 SGHRS and CDR2 YFSETQ. The germline V and J ends were trimmed by 0 bases and 3 bases, with 9 bases remaining between them. This CDR3 comprises 14 residues. Combining the CDR3 with reference TRBV5-1 and TRBJ1-1 gives the whole variable domain KAGVTQTPRYLIKTRGQQVTLSCSPISGHRSVSWYQQTPGQGLQFLFEYFSETQRNKGNFPGRFSGRQFSNSRSEMNVSTLELGDSALYLCASSLAQGHTEAFFGQGTRLTVV.

This clonotype appeared a few times. This rearrangement joins TRBV10-3 to TRBJ1-1, with 10 bases that match TRBD1. The CDR3 contains 15 residues. Trimming removed 4 bases from V and 5 bases from J; junction bases left unmatched: 7. Germline V gene data show CDR1 as ENHRY and CDR2 as SYGVKD. This CDR3 reads CAISGPGTGDTEAFF. CDR3 DNA sequence: TGTGCCATCAGTGGACCGGGGACAGGGGATACTGAAGCTTTCTTT.

This clonotype occurred many times. This chain connects TRBV15 to TRBJ2-7; D possibly corresponds to TRBD2 (6 bases). V was clipped by 1 base and J by 4 bases, with 8 bases between them. The CDR3 is 13 residues long. Germline CDR1 reads LNHNV; CDR2 reads YYDKDF (reference sequence). CDR3 sequence reads: CATSRVGRYEQYF. In nucleotides, the CDR3 is TGTGCCACCAGCAGAGTAGGGAGGTACGAGCAGTACTTC. The complete variable domain, with remaining parts taken from reference TRBV15 and TRBJ2-7, reads DAMVIQNPRYQVTQFGKPVTLSCSQTLNHNVMYWYQQKSSQAPKLLFHYYDKDFNNEADTPDNFQSRRPNTSFCFLDIRSPGLGDTAMYLCATSRVGRYEQYFGPGTRLTVT.